This T cell receptor beta chain was sequenced in a study of PD-L1 blockade in urothelial cancer. Overall study context: Per blood sample, T cells had a median of around 140,000.

The CDR3 loop spans 15 amino acids. CDR1 SGHRS and CDR2 YFSETQ come from the germline V gene. V was pared by 4 bases and J by 0 bases, with 10 bases between. Clones were read by immunoSEQ multiplex PCR, and TCRdb kept only the in-frame ones, dropping some. This sample has 70,000 or so clones, with 84% found just once. The starting material was PBMCs, obtained around atezolizumab (anti-PD-L1) treatment. This receptor was identified in a man between 65 and 80 years old with urothelial cancer. The chain uses TRBV5-1 and TRBJ1-4; TRBD1 might be the D (5 bases). The chain's CDR3 is CASSLGEATNEKLFF. DNA for the CDR3: TGCGCCAGCAGCCTGGGGGAGGCAACTAATGAAAAACTGTTTTTT.